What follows are 28 T cell receptor beta chains derived from one specimen sequenced in a study of blood T cell repertoires in COVID-19. Measured with immunoSEQ multiplex PCR; TCRdb has only the in-frame clones, and not every one. The sample consists of 250,000 or so clones, approximately 80% of them appearing once. Material for sequencing was peripheral blood. All receptors derive from a man older than 75 with acute or convalescent COVID-19.

This chain joins TRBV7-2 and TRBJ2-1, with 8 bases identical to TRBD2. V was pared by 6 bases and J by 3 bases, with 7 bases of the junction left unmatched. Germline V lookup: CDR1 SGHTA, CDR2 FQGNSA. This CDR3 is 15 amino acids long. CDR3: CASRQTSGLYNEQFF. The DNA of the CDR3 is TGTGCCAGCAGACAAACTAGCGGACTCTACAATGAGCAGTTCTTC.

The chain uses TRBV29-1 and TRBJ2-3; maybe TRBD2 (6 bases). The germline V gene has CDR1 SQVTM and CDR2 ANQGSEA. This CDR3 is 14 amino acids long. Trimming left V 7 bases short and J 10 bases short, with 24 bases between. The CDR3 is CSAVQEGWTSPQYF. The CDR3 region has the DNA TGCAGCGCCGTCCAGGAGGGCTGGACCTCTCCGCAGTATTTT.

This clone was seen a few times. CDR3 protein: CASSGGGGQPQHF. CDR3 coding DNA: TGTGCCAGCTCCGGAGGGGGGGGCCAGCCCCAGCATTTT. The V and J genes are TRBV18 and TRBJ1-5; tentatively, D is TRBD1 (6 bases). This CDR3 contains 13 residues. The V end was cut by 6 bases, the J end by 7 bases, with 13 bases between. Germline CDR1 is KGHSH and CDR2 is LQKENI.

The V call is TRBV27, the J call TRBJ2-1; D is uncertain. The CDR3 sequence is 15 residues long. V lost 2 bases to trimming and J lost 0 bases, with 8 bases between them. CDR1 is MNHEY and CDR2 is SMNVEV in the germline V gene (reference sequence). As DNA, the CDR3 is TGTGCCAGCAGTTTAACTTACAGCTCCTACAATGAGCAGTTCTTC. This gives the protein CASSLTYSSYNEQFF.

The table lists this clone with a few counts. This chain uses TRBV6-5 with TRBJ2-7; 12 bases match TRBD2. The CDR3 consists of 14 residues. The J segment lost 5 bases and the V segment lost 8 bases, leaving 7 bases of the junction unmatched. The V gene's germline CDR1 is MNHEY and CDR2 SVGAGI. The CDR3 DNA reads as TGTGCCAGCCGCCCTAGCGGGAGGGCCAACGAGCAGTACTTC. Residues: CASRPSGRANEQYF.

The chain couples TRBV19 to TRBJ1-6; D gene ambiguous. There are 14 residues in the CDR3. The germline V gene has CDR1 LNHDA and CDR2 SQIVND (reference sequence). The V gene lost 0 bases and the J gene lost 9 bases, with 9 bases spanning the gap. Here the CDR3 DNA reads TGTGCCAGTAGTATAGATAGAAACCCTTCACCCCTCCACTTT. It is translated as CASSIDRNPSPLHF.

This clone was seen more than once but under ten times. CDR3: CASSGPGQGNQPQHF. The CDR3 coding sequence is TGTGCCAGCAGCGGACCGGGACAGGGAAATCAGCCCCAGCATTTT. The V gene is TRBV11-3, the J gene TRBJ1-5, with 9 nucleotides matching TRBD1. Germline trimming cut 5 bases from V and 4 bases from J; bases unmatched to any gene: 6. CDR1 and CDR2 from the germline V gene are SGHNT and YENEEA. This CDR3 spans 15 amino acids.

The chain couples TRBV7-9 to TRBJ2-1, with D possibly matching TRBD2 (5 bases). Germline V lookup: CDR1 SEHNR, CDR2 FQNEAQ (reference sequence). This CDR3 region has 13 residues. V was cut by 1 base and J by 5 bases, with 6 bases left in between. CDR3: CASSLGTHNEQFF. CDR3 DNA: TGTGCCAGCAGCTTAGGGACTCACAATGAGCAGTTCTTC.

This clone has a handful of counts. The chain recombines TRBV6-5 with TRBJ1-1, with TRBD1 matching over 8 bases. Trimming cost V 4 bases and J 4 bases; bases outside gene matches: 5. Per germline, CDR1 MNHEY and CDR2 SVGAGI. The CDR3 is 14 residues long. CDR3 coding DNA: TGTGCCAGCAGTTCCAAAACAGGGGGCACTGAAGCTTTCTTT. This sequence encodes CASSSKTGGTEAFF.

This chain uses TRBV6-5 with TRBJ2-3; 7 bases agree with TRBD2. V gave up 2 bases and J gave up 8 bases; unmatched junction bases: 4. The germline gives CDR1 MNHEY, CDR2 SVGAGI. The CDR3 is 13 amino acids. The CDR3 sequence is CASSYGGVGTQYF. CDR3 coding DNA: TGTGCCAGCAGTTACGGGGGGGTAGGTACGCAGTATTTT.

The chain is built from TRBV5-1 and TRBJ1-3; 7 bases line up with TRBD1. V dropped 3 bases and J dropped 7; count of bases not matched to a gene: 7. CDR1 is SGHRS, CDR2 YFSETQ, per germline. The CDR3 runs 14 residues. The CDR3: CASSYGQERNTIYF. The CDR3, as DNA: TGCGCCAGCAGCTACGGACAGGAAAGGAACACCATATATTTT.

The chain joins TRBV2 to TRBJ1-6; TRBD1 matches 7 bases. Germline V CDR1 and CDR2: SNHLY, FYNNEI. V dropped 1 base and J dropped 4; count of bases not matched to a gene: 4. The CDR3 extends over 16 amino acids. The CDR3 protein is CASSEGRGAYNSPLHF. The CDR3 bases are TGTGCCAGCAGTGAAGGCAGGGGGGCGTATAATTCACCCCTCCACTTT.

J is TRBJ2-7 and V is TRBV18; 12 positions match TRBD1. Trimming removed 6 bases from V and 2 bases from J; junction bases left unmatched: 17. The CDR3 loop spans 19 amino acids. Germline loops: CDR1 KGHSH, CDR2 LQKENI. The CDR3 loop is CASSSNRDRGRFGTYEQYF. The DNA of the CDR3 is TGTGCCAGCTCGTCGAACCGGGACAGGGGGCGCTTCGGGACCTACGAGCAGTACTTC. The complete variable domain, with remaining parts taken from reference TRBV18 and TRBJ2-7, reads NAGVMQNPRHLVRRRGQEARLRCSPMKGHSHVYWYRQLPEEGLKFMVYLQKENIIDESGMPKERFSAEFPKEGPSILRIQQVVRGDSAAYFCASSSNRDRGRFGTYEQYFGPGTRLTVT.

The genes are TRBV5-8 and TRBJ1-2; the match to TRBD1 covers 7 bases. V was clipped by 0 bases and J by 5 bases; unmatched bases: 7. CDR3 length: 15 residues. Germline V gene sequence: CDR1 SGHTS, CDR2 YDEGEE. CDR3 loop: CASSLGPGQWYGYTF. CDR3 sequence (DNA): TGTGCCAGCAGCTTGGGCCCGGGACAGTGGTATGGCTACACCTTC.

The rearrangement links TRBV3-1 (or the pseudogene TRBV3-2) to TRBJ2-7; possible D gene TRBD1, 6 bases. Trimming took 0 bases from V and 10 from J, leaving 13 bases between them. The germline CDR1 and CDR2 sequences are LGHDT and YNNKEL (reference sequence). The CDR3 totals 13 residues. The CDR3 coding sequence is TGTGCCAGCAGCCAAGATTCTGTCAGGGGACAGTACTTC. As protein: CASSQDSVRGQYF.

The chain is built from TRBV6-5 and TRBJ2-7; 9 bases are a match to TRBD1. Germline CDR1 is MNHEY and CDR2 is SVGAGI. J lost 2 bases, V lost 7 bases, and 9 bases had no gene match. The CDR3 is made up of 15 amino acids. The CDR3: CASNLGTGPTYEQYF. CDR3 nucleotide sequence: TGTGCCAGCAACCTGGGGACAGGGCCGACCTACGAGCAGTACTTC.

V is TRBV19 and J is TRBJ2-3; a possible D gene is TRBD1 (6 bases). This CDR3 has 15 residues. Trimming left V 3 bases short and J 6 bases short, with 16 bases between. The germline V gene has CDR1 LNHDA and CDR2 SQIVND (reference sequence). In DNA, the CDR3 is TGTGCCAGTAGTATGACAGGCCAAAAAGGGGATACGCAGTATTTT. Encoded protein: CASSMTGQKGDTQYF. Full variable domain (missing parts from reference TRBV19 and TRBJ2-3): DGGITQSPKYLFRKEGQNVTLSCEQNLNHDAMYWYRQDPGQGLRLIYYSQIVNDFQKGDIAEGYSVSREKKESFPLTVTSAQKNPTAFYLCASSMTGQKGDTQYFGPGTRLTVL.

The chain employs TRBV5-4 and TRBJ2-7, with TRBD2 as a possible D gene (6 bases). In germline, CDR1 is SGHNT, CDR2 YYREEE (reference sequence). This CDR3 region has 15 residues. V lost 0 bases and J 2 bases, leaving 12 bases between the germline ends. DNA of the CDR3: TGTGCCAGCAGCTTGGCCGGCGGGGCCGCCTACGAGCAGTACTTC. Its protein is CASSLAGGAAYEQYF.

The chain combines TRBV30 with TRBJ1-5, with a tentative D call TRBD1 (5 bases). The CDR3 runs to 15 residues. Trimming took 0 bases from V and 4 from J, leaving 13 bases between them. Germline CDR1 GTSNPN, CDR2 SVGIG (reference sequence). Here the CDR3 DNA reads TGTGCCTGGAGTGTACGGGGGTACGTGAATCAGCCCCAGCATTTT. Protein: CAWSVRGYVNQPQHF.

The CDR3 protein is CASSQGTGAAAFF. The DNA for the CDR3 is TGTGCCAGCAGCCAAGGTACAGGGGCGGCAGCTTTCTTT. The rearrangement links TRBV14 to TRBJ1-1, with 7 positions matching TRBD1. Germline lookup yields CDR1 SGHDN and CDR2 FVKESK. This CDR3 region has 13 residues. V was pared by 1 base and J by 10 bases, with 6 bases of the junction left unmatched.

This clone was seen just once. V gene TRBV7-9 combines with J gene TRBJ1-1; TRBD1 agrees at 8 bases. V dropped 1 base and J dropped 0; count of bases not matched to a gene: 1. The CDR3 covers 15 residues. Per germline, CDR1 SEHNR and CDR2 FQNEAQ (reference sequence). This CDR3 is CASSLEGQVNTEAFF. Here the CDR3 DNA reads TGTGCCAGCAGCTTAGAGGGACAGGTGAACACTGAAGCTTTCTTT.

The chain is built from TRBV4-2 and TRBJ2-5; a possible D gene is TRBD2 (6 bases). This CDR3 has 15 residues. Germline assignment: CDR1 LGHNA and CDR2 YNFKEQ. Between the trimmed V and J ends, which lost 0 bases and 7 bases, there was a span of 15 bases. The CDR3 protein is CASSQEGTRRRTQYF. In DNA, the CDR3 is TGTGCCAGCAGCCAAGAAGGGACTCGCCGCCGGACCCAGTACTTC.

The gene calls are TRBV11-2 and TRBJ1-2; 12 bases are a match to TRBD1. CDR1 SGHAT and CDR2 FQNNGV come from the germline V gene. CDR3 length: 19 amino acids. Trimming cost V 2 bases and J 6 bases; bases outside gene matches: 16. Here the CDR3 DNA reads TGTGCCAGCAGCTTAATAGGATGGGGACAGGGGGCGAATAGTAATGGCTACACCTTC. This sequence encodes CASSLIGWGQGANSNGYTF.

This clone appeared once. The J gene is TRBJ1-5, the V gene TRBV10-3, with a possible D match to TRBD1 (5 bases). The CDR3 is made up of 13 amino acids. V dropped 0 bases and J dropped 7 bases, with 7 bases sitting between them. The germline gives CDR1 ENHRY, CDR2 SYGVKD. The CDR3 loop is CAISESGQQPQHF. CDR3 nucleotides: TGTGCCATCAGTGAGTCGGGGCAACAGCCCCAGCATTTT.

The rearrangement links TRBV18 to TRBJ2-2, with 8 bases fitting TRBD1. This CDR3 spans 15 amino acids. The junction had 6 bases not matched to a gene; V was cut back by 5 bases and J by 4 bases. In germline, CDR1 is KGHSH, CDR2 LQKENI. In nucleotides, the CDR3 is TGTGCCAGCTCATCCACAGGGGGACTCACCGGGGAGCTGTTTTTT. Residues: CASSSTGGLTGELFF.

This clone was detected only a few times. This chain uses TRBV19 with TRBJ1-2; 7 bases are a match to TRBD1. The CDR3 sequence is 15 residues long. V lost 3 bases to trimming and J lost 1 base; unmatched junction nucleotides: 5. CDR1 is LNHDA, CDR2 SQIVND, per germline (reference sequence). CDR3 in DNA: TGTGCCAGTAGTATCCAGCCAGGGGGTAACTATGGCTACACCTTC. Translation: CASSIQPGGNYGYTF.

CDR3 region: CASSQEGRGLGYTF. The DNA for the CDR3 is TGCGCCAGCAGCCAAGAGGGCAGGGGGCTAGGCTACACCTTC. The V gene is TRBV4-1, the J gene TRBJ1-2; TRBD1 aligns across 8 bases. With V trimmed by 0 bases and J by 8 bases, 5 bases remained unmatched. Per the germline V gene, CDR1 is MGHRA and CDR2 is YSYEKL. This CDR3 is built from 14 residues.

The chain combines TRBV2 with TRBJ1-2; possible D gene TRBD1, 6 bases. The V end was cut by 6 bases, the J end by 4 bases, with 9 bases between. Germline V gene lookup returns CDR1 SNHLY and CDR2 FYNNEI. This CDR3 is built from 12 residues. CDR3 sequence: CASSRQVYGYTF. CDR3 DNA sequence: TGTGCCAGCAGCCGACAGGTCTATGGCTACACCTTC.